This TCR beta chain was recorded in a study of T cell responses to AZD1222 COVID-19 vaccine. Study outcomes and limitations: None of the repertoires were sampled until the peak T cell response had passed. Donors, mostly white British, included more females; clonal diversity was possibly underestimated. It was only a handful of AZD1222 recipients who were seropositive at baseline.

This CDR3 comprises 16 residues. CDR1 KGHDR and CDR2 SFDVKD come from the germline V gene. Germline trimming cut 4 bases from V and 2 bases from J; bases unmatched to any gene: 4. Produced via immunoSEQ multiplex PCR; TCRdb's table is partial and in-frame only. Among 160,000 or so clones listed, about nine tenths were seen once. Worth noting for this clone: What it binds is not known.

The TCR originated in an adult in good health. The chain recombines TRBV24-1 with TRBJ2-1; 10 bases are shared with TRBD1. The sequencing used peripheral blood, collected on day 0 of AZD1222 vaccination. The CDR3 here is CATSEPGQGAYNEQFF. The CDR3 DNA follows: TGTGCCACCAGTGAACCCGGACAGGGGGCCTACAATGAGCAGTTCTTC.